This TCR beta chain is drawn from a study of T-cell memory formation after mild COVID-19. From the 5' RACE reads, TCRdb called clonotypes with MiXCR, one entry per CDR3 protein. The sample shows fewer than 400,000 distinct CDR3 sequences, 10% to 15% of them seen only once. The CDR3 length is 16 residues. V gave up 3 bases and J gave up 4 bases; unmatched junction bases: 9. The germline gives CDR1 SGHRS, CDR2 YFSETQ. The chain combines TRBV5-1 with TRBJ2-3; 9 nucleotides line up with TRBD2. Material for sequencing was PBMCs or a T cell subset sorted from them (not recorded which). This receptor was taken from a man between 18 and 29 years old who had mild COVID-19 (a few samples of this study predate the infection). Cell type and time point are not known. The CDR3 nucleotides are TGCGCCAGCAGCTCGGTCCCTCTAGCGGGGCCAGATACGCAGTATTTT. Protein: CASSSVPLAGPDTQYF.